A selection of T cell receptor beta chains follows, all from one sample in a study of blood T cell repertoires in COVID-19. Only in-frame clones appear in the TCRdb table, and some are missing; sequencing was by immunoSEQ multiplex PCR. The sample carries around 170,000 clones, roughly 80% recorded once. Input material: peripheral blood. The receptors stem from a man younger than 35 with active or convalescent COVID-19. The CDR3 runs from the conserved cysteine through the conserved F or W. The order of the fields is D gene, J gene, clone size, V gene, CDR3 protein, CDR3 DNA. A D gene is named only where the DNA matches it firmly. Size tells how often a clone was seen (once, few, many) or the class of an expanded clone, and some rows leave it out.

>NA|TRBJ2-3|NA|TRBV9
CASSRRKAAGDTQYF
TGTGCCAGCAGCCGACGAAAAGCGGCAGGAGATACGCAGTATTTT
>NA|TRBJ1-5|NA|TRBV12-1
CASSLDRVRNQPQHF
TGTGCCAGCAGCCTCGACAGGGTCCGCAATCAGCCCCAGCATTTT
>NA|TRBJ2-3|NA|TRBV9
CASSSHSPGGSDTQYF
TGTGCCAGCAGCTCCCACTCGCCCGGTGGTTCAGATACGCAGTATTTT
>TRBD1|TRBJ1-4|NA|TRBV25-1
CASSGGQGGGEKLFF
TGTGCCAGCAGTGGTGGACAGGGCGGAGGAGAAAAACTGTTTTTT
>NA|TRBJ1-5|once|TRBV3-1/TRBV3-2
CASSQDRSQPQHF
TGTGCCAGCAGCCAAGACCGGAGTCAGCCCCAGCATTTT
>NA|TRBJ2-1|NA|TRBV7-2
CASSFIDRYNEQFF
TGTGCCAGCAGCTTCATCGACAGATACAATGAGCAGTTCTTC
>TRBD1|TRBJ1-1|once|TRBV20-1
CSARGTVEAFF
TGCAGTGCTAGGGGGACAGTTGAAGCTTTCTTT
>TRBD2|TRBJ2-2|NA|TRBV6-6
CAIQAGTSYTGELFF
TGTGCCATCCAAGCCGGGACTAGCTACACCGGGGAGCTGTTTTTT
>NA|TRBJ2-3|NA|TRBV10-3
CAISETGTSTDTQYF
TGTGCCATCAGTGAAACAGGGACATCCACAGATACGCAGTATTTT
>NA|TRBJ1-1|once|TRBV5-1
CASSFLGGTEAFF
TGCGCCAGCAGCTTTTTGGGGGGCACTGAAGCTTTCTTT